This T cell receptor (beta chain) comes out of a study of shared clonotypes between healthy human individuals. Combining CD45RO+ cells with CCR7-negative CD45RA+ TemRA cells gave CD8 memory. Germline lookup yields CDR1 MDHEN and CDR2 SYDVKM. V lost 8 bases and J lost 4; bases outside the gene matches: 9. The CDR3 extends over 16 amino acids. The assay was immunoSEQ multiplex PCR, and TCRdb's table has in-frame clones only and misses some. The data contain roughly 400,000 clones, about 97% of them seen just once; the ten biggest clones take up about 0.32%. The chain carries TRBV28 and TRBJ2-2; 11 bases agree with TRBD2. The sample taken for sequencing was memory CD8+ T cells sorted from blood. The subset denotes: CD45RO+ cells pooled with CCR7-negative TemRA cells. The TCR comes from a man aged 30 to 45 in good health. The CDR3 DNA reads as TGTGCCAGCCAACCTCCAGGACTAGCGGGCACCGGGGAGCTGTTTTTT. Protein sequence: CASQPPGLAGTGELFF.